This T cell receptor (beta chain) appears in the sequencing data of a study of shared clonotypes between healthy human individuals. The table came from immunoSEQ multiplex PCR; TCRdb's copy has only in-frame clones and leaves some out. This table holds around 560,000 clones, 90% to 95% found once. As to this clone: The sample carries other DNA sequences with the same CDR3.

CD45RO-negative cells were positively selected for CCR7, leaving out terminally differentiated effector memory CD45RA+ cells. The source is a woman in her 30s in good health. The source material was naive CD8+ T cells sorted from blood.

The CDR3 sequence: CASSALNEQFF. The CDR3 DNA sequence: TGTGCCAGCAGCGCTCTCAATGAGCAGTTCTTC. The chain links TRBV5-4 to TRBJ2-1; D call uncertain. CDR3 length: 11 amino acids. In germline, CDR1 is SGHNT, CDR2 YYREEE (reference sequence). The germline V and J ends were trimmed by 4 bases and 6 bases, with 5 bases remaining between them.